This T cell receptor beta chain was recorded in a study of cytomegalovirus exposure and HLA in healthy donors. Findings and limits, study-wide: In vitro work confirmed that a few CMV-associated chains recognize CMV antigens.

PCR employed 60 Vbeta and 13 Jbeta primers. The data were produced by immunoSEQ multiplex PCR, yet TCRdb's version contains in-frame clones alone and is incomplete. Of about 300,000 clones in the sample, roughly 89% are singletons; the top ten hold about 4%. In germline, CDR1 is SGDLS, CDR2 YYNGEE. With 0 bases clipped from V and 3 bases from J, the junction kept 4 bases outside the gene matches. The CDR3 covers 15 residues. Comment on this clone: Its specificity is unknown. Other DNA sequences in the same sample also yield this CDR3.

The sequence was collected from a man between 35 and 55 years old in good health and CMV-seropositive. The sequenced material came from PBMCs. This chain uses TRBV9 with TRBJ2-3, with TRBD2 matching over 7 bases. The CDR3 DNA follows: TGTGCCAGCAGCGTAGAAGGTAGCGGGACAGATACGCAGTATTTT. Translation: CASSVEGSGTDTQYF.